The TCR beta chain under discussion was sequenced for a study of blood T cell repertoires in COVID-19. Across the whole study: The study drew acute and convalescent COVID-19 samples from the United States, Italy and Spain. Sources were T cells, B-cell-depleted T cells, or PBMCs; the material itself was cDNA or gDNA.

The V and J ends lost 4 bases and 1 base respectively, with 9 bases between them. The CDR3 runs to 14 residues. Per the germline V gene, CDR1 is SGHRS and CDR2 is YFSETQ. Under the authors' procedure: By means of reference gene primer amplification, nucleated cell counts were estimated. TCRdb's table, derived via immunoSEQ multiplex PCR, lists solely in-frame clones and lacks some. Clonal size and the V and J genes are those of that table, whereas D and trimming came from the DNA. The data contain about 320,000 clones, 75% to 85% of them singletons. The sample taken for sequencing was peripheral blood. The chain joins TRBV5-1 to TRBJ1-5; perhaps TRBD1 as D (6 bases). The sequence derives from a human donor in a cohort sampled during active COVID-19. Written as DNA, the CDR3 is TGCGCCAGCAGCCCGGACAGCAGCAATCAGCCCCAGCATTTT. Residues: CASSPDSSNQPQHF. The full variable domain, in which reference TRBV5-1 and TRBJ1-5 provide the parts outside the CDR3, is KAGVTQTPRYLIKTRGQQVTLSCSPISGHRSVSWYQQTPGQGLQFLFEYFSETQRNKGNFPGRFSGRQFSNSRSEMNVSTLELGDSALYLCASSPDSSNQPQHFGDGTRLSIL.